Shown below are 18 T cell receptor beta chains from a single sample sequenced in a study of blood T cell repertoires in COVID-19. The repertoire was sequenced with immunoSEQ multiplex PCR; TCRdb's copy has only in-frame clones and lacks some. Altogether about 190,000 clones are present, about 88% being singletons, with the ten largest covering 1% to 1.4%. Sequencing was done on a sample of peripheral blood. The receptors were sampled from a man younger than 45 with acute or convalescent COVID-19.

This chain uses TRBV5-1 with TRBJ2-2, with 12 bases aligning to TRBD2. J was trimmed by 6 bases and V by 4 bases; bases with no gene match: 4. Germline assignment: CDR1 SGHRS and CDR2 YFSETQ. This CDR3 is 15 amino acids long. DNA of the CDR3: TGCGCCAGCAGCGTTCGACTAGCGGGAGCCGGGGAGCTGTTTTTT. As protein: CASSVRLAGAGELFF.

This clone was counted a single time. V gene TRBV28 combines with J gene TRBJ2-7, with TRBD1 matching over 8 bases. CDR1 and CDR2 from the germline V gene are MDHEN and SYDVKM. The length of the CDR3 is 12 residues. V lost 5 bases to trimming and J lost 3 bases; unmatched junction nucleotides: 0. CDR3 bases: TGTGCCAGCAGTACAGGGGGCTACGAGCAGTACTTC. Translating gives CASSTGGYEQYF.

J is TRBJ1-2 and V is TRBV27; D may be TRBD1 (6 bases). CDR1 is MNHEY and CDR2 is SMNVEV in the germline V gene (reference sequence). The CDR3 is 16 amino acids. Deletions cut 0 bases from V and 4 bases from J, with 15 bases between. The CDR3 DNA follows: TGTGCCAGCAGTTTATCCGAACGCAGGGGAGCCTATGGCTACACCTTC. Translating it yields CASSLSERRGAYGYTF.

The V and J genes are TRBV4-1 and TRBJ2-2, with D uncertain. Per germline, CDR1 MGHRA and CDR2 YSYEKL. Trimming stripped 3 bases from V and 15 bases from J, with 11 bases between. The CDR3 runs 11 residues. In DNA form, the CDR3 reads TGCGCCAGCAGCCATGGTCCTATGTTGTTTTTT. Protein: CASSHGPMLFF.

Only a few counts were recorded for this clone. The chain employs TRBV6-1 and TRBJ1-1; D might be TRBD1 (5 bases). CDR3 length: 13 residues. The germline V gene encodes CDR1 MNHNS and CDR2 SASEGT. The ends were cut back, 0 bases at V and 7 bases at J, with 9 bases in the middle. This chain's CDR3 is CASSEAITGEAFF. CDR3 sequence (DNA): TGTGCCAGCAGTGAAGCGATTACAGGTGAAGCTTTCTTT.

Only one count was recorded for this clone. This sequence joins TRBV7-8 and TRBJ1-5, with TRBD1 matching 10 bases. The CDR3 spans 16 residues. V was clipped by 0 bases and J by 6 bases; unmatched bases: 5. Germline-derived CDR1 and CDR2 are SGHVS and FQNEAQ. CDR3 nucleotides: TGTGCCAGCAGCTTAGCTCCGGGACAGGGGAGTCAGCCCCAGCATTTT. Amino acids: CASSLAPGQGSQPQHF. Together with reference TRBV7-8 and TRBJ1-5, the CDR3 gives the full variable domain: GAGVSQSPRYKVAKRGQDVALRCDPISGHVSLFWYQQALGQGPEFLTYFQNEAQLDKSGLPSDRFFAERPEGSVSTLKIQRTQQEDSAVYLCASSLAPGQGSQPQHFGDGTRLSIL.

In regard to this clone: This CDR3 is also generated by other DNA sequences in the sample. The chain carries TRBV5-1 and TRBJ2-5, with TRBD1 matching over 8 bases. The CDR3 runs 13 residues. Germline V lookup: CDR1 SGHRS, CDR2 YFSETQ. V dropped 5 bases and J dropped 5; count of bases not matched to a gene: 5. The CDR3 DNA reads TGCGCCAGCAGTCCGGGACAGGAGGAGACCCAGTACTTC. Translation: CASSPGQEETQYF. Supplemented by reference TRBV5-1 and TRBJ2-5, the full variable domain reads KAGVTQTPRYLIKTRGQQVTLSCSPISGHRSVSWYQQTPGQGLQFLFEYFSETQRNKGNFPGRFSGRQFSNSRSEMNVSTLELGDSALYLCASSPGQEETQYFGPGTRLLVL.

This clone was recorded a few times. The rearrangement links TRBV12-5 to TRBJ2-2; 7 bases map to TRBD1. The CDR3 is 14 amino acids. V was clipped by 3 bases and J by 4 bases; unmatched bases: 2. Germline assignment: CDR1 LGHNT and CDR2 FRNRAP. Here the CDR3 DNA reads TGTGCTAGTGGTTTATGGGACAGCACCGGGGAGCTGTTTTTT. The encoded protein is CASGLWDSTGELFF.

The chain employs TRBV27 and TRBJ1-2; perhaps TRBD1 as D (5 bases). Germline CDR1 reads MNHEY; CDR2 reads SMNVEV (reference sequence). This CDR3 spans 12 amino acids. CDR3 sequence: CVVGGGFWGYTF. The CDR3 bases are TGTGTTGTTGGGGGAGGGTTCTGGGGCTACACCTTC.

The genes are TRBV18 and TRBJ2-1; D is possibly TRBD2 (6 bases). Trimming left V 3 bases short and J 4 bases short, with 13 bases between. The germline V gene encodes CDR1 KGHSH and CDR2 LQKENI. This CDR3 spans 15 amino acids. CDR3 protein: CASSPIGGTYNEQFF. DNA of the CDR3: TGTGCCAGCTCACCGATCGGCGGGACTTACAATGAGCAGTTCTTC.

This chain connects TRBV7-2 to TRBJ1-6; no clear D gene. CDR1 is SGHTA, CDR2 FQGNSA, per germline. Trimming shortened V by 5 bases and J by 10 bases, and 15 bases separated the two germline ends. There are 14 residues in the CDR3. The CDR3 sequence: CASSPTRGRSPLHF. In nucleotides, the CDR3 is TGTGCCAGCAGCCCCACCCGGGGTCGATCACCCCTCCACTTT.

The chain employs TRBV28 and TRBJ1-3, with D unclear. The ends were cut back, 5 bases at V and 8 bases at J, with 10 bases in the middle. Germline lookup yields CDR1 MDHEN and CDR2 SYDVKM. The CDR3 consists of 12 residues. The CDR3 reads CASSLSEYTIYF. In DNA, the CDR3 is TGTGCCAGCAGTCTGTCTGAGTACACCATATATTTT.

This clone was picked up a small number of times. The chain employs TRBV28 and TRBJ2-2, with D possibly TRBD2 on 7 matching bases. Trimming shortened V by 3 bases and J by 4 bases, and 15 bases separated the two germline ends. Germline CDR1 reads MDHEN; CDR2 reads SYDVKM. The CDR3 consists of 16 residues. As DNA, the CDR3 is TGTGCCAGCAGTTTTCGGGGGGCGCCCAGCACCGGGGAGCTGTTTTTT. Amino acid sequence: CASSFRGAPSTGELFF.

The chain uses TRBV15 and TRBJ1-1, with D perhaps TRBD1 (5 bases). V dropped 0 bases and J dropped 8 bases, with 16 bases sitting between them. The germline CDR1 and CDR2 sequences are LNHNV and YYDKDF (reference sequence). CDR3 size: 15 residues. The chain's CDR3 is CATSRDRLGGQEAFF. In DNA, the CDR3 is TGTGCCACCAGCAGAGATCGATTGGGCGGACAAGAAGCTTTCTTT.

V and J are TRBV6-4 and TRBJ2-7; 11 positions agree with TRBD1. V lost 2 bases to trimming and J lost 2 bases; unmatched junction nucleotides: 11. Per the germline V gene, CDR1 is MRHNA and CDR2 is SNTAGT. The CDR3 has 18 amino acids. CDR3 sequence reads: CASSDVSGQGGTTYEQYF. The CDR3 nucleotides read TGTGCCAGCAGTGACGTTTCGGGACAGGGGGGGACCACCTACGAGCAGTACTTC.

The chain has TRBV5-6 and TRBJ2-1; 9 positions match TRBD2. Germline assignment: CDR1 SGHDT and CDR2 YYEEEE. CDR3 size: 15 residues. With V trimmed by 2 bases and J by 5 bases, 5 bases remained unmatched. CDR3 sequence reads: CASSFGRLADNEQFF. The CDR3 nucleotides read TGTGCCAGCAGCTTTGGACGACTAGCGGACAATGAGCAGTTCTTC.

The chain joins TRBV7-9 to TRBJ2-3; 9 bases are a match to TRBD1. The ends lost 2 bases at V and 6 bases at J; junction bases unmatched: 6. CDR3 length: 15 amino acids. The germline V gene encodes CDR1 SEHNR and CDR2 FQNEAQ (reference sequence). For the CDR3, the DNA is TGTGCCAGCAGCTTAAGGCAGGGGACAGGGGATACGCAGTATTTT. Translation gives CASSLRQGTGDTQYF.

The chain couples TRBV28 to TRBJ1-3, with 7 positions matching TRBD1. CDR3 length equals 14 residues. Per germline, CDR1 MDHEN and CDR2 SYDVKM. V lost 5 bases to trimming and J lost 4 bases; unmatched junction nucleotides: 5. The CDR3 sequence: CASSPPDRGNTIYF. CDR3 DNA: TGTGCCAGCAGTCCCCCGGACAGGGGAAACACCATATATTTT.